The rows below give T cell receptor beta chains drawn from one sample of a study of cytomegalovirus exposure and HLA in healthy donors. Here immunoSEQ multiplex PCR was the method, and the copy in TCRdb shows in-frame clones only, minus some. The profile covers some 90,000 clones, with about 80% appearing a single time and roughly 25% taken by the ten largest. Material for sequencing was PBMCs. These TCRs come from a woman aged 45 to 65 in good health and CMV-seropositive. The CDR3 runs from the conserved cysteine through the conserved F or W. D genes are given only for firm matches. A clone size is listed for some rows: how often the clone was seen (once, few, many), or a class if it is expanded.

abundance | d_gene | j_gene | v_gene | CDR3nt | CDR3aa
- | - | TRBJ1-1 | TRBV7-9 | TGTGCCAGCAGCATCGGAGGGACTGAAGCTTTCTTT | CASSIGGTEAFF
- | - | TRBJ1-1 | TRBV11-2 | TGTGCCAGCAGCCCGACCAGGGGCACTGAAGCTTTCTTT | CASSPTRGTEAFF
- | - | TRBJ1-1 | TRBV6-1 | TGTGCCAGCAGTGTTAGCTTACAGGGACGAGCTTTCTTT | CASSVSLQGRAFF
- | TRBD1 | TRBJ1-1 | TRBV7-9 | TGTGCCAGCAGCCGTCCCGGGACAGAGAACACTGAAGCTTTCTTT | CASSRPGTENTEAFF
few | TRBD2 | TRBJ2-5 | TRBV6-5 | TGTGCCAGCAGTTACTCGTATGGGGGGGGTCAAGAGACCCAGTACTTC | CASSYSYGGGQETQYF
- | - | TRBJ2-4 | TRBV4-2 | TGTGCCAGCACCCAGAGAGCGGGTGTTTGTAAAAACATTCAGTACTTC | CASTQRAGVCKNIQYF
- | - | TRBJ1-4 | TRBV18 | TGTGCCAGCTCACCACGGGGCACGGCTAATGAAAAACTGTTTTTT | CASSPRGTANEKLFF
- | - | TRBJ1-5 | TRBV6-1 | TGTGCCAGCAGTGATAGGGGATACGATCAGCCCCAGCATTTT | CASSDRGYDQPQHF
- | TRBD2 | TRBJ2-7 | TRBV7-3 | TGTGCCAGCAGCTTGGGACTAGCGGGGGTACAGGGCGAGCAGTACTTC | CASSLGLAGVQGEQYF
- | - | TRBJ2-3 | TRBV5-1 | TGCGCCAGCAGCTTGTGGGGCGGGGGCAGCACAGATACGCAGTATTTT | CASSLWGGGSTDTQYF
- | - | TRBJ1-2 | TRBV5-6 | TGTGCCAGCAGCTTGGTGTCTCGCTATGGCTACACCTTC | CASSLVSRYGYTF
- | TRBD2 | TRBJ2-5 | TRBV5-1 | TGCGCCAGCAGCTTGTTTGGGGGGGGAGCAGAGACCCAGTACTTC | CASSLFGGGAETQYF
- | - | TRBJ1-1 | TRBV2 | TGTGCCAGCACCGGTGGGGGGATAGGGAACACTGAAGCTTTCTTT | CASTGGGIGNTEAFF
- | TRBD2 | TRBJ2-2 | TRBV5-1 | TGCGCCAGCAGCCCCTCTCTAACCGGGGGGACGAACACCGGGGAGCTGTTTTTT | CASSPSLTGGTNTGELFF
- | TRBD2 | TRBJ2-2 | TRBV2 | TGTGCCAGCAGTGGCTTAGCGGGGGCTCGGGCCGGGGAGCTGTTTTTT | CASSGLAGARAGELFF
- | - | TRBJ2-3 | TRBV29-1 | TGCAGCGTTGTCGGGAGCCCTAGCACAGATACGCAGTATTTT | CSVVGSPSTDTQYF
- | - | TRBJ1-1 | TRBV6-5 | TGTGCCAGCACGGAGACAGGAGACACTGAAGCTTTCTTT | CASTETGDTEAFF
- | - | TRBJ1-6 | TRBV30 | TGTGCCTGGAGTGTAAGCCGGGATAATTCACCCCTCCACTTT | CAWSVSRDNSPLHF
- | - | TRBJ1-2 | TRBV6-1 | TGTGCCAGCAGTTATGACGGGAACTATGGCTACACCTTC | CASSYDGNYGYTF
- | TRBD1 | TRBJ1-2 | TRBV14 | TGTGCCAGCAGCCTGGGAGGGACAGGTTCTTATGGCTACACCTTC | CASSLGGTGSYGYTF
once | TRBD1 | TRBJ1-5 | TRBV29-1 | TGCAGCGTTGCCGAGACAGGGAAGGATCAGCCCCAGCATTTT | CSVAETGKDQPQHF
- | - | TRBJ2-5 | TRBV6-6 | TGTGCCAGCAGCCAACTCGGGGAGACCCAGTACTTC | CASSQLGETQYF
- | TRBD1 | TRBJ1-2 | TRBV9 | TGTGCCAGCAGCGACCATGGACAGGGGGCTGTAAGTTATGGCTACACCTTC | CASSDHGQGAVSYGYTF
- | TRBD1 | TRBJ2-1 | TRBV4-1 | TGCGCCAGCAGCCTCCGAGGGACAGGCTCCTACAATGAGCAGTTCTTC | CASSLRGTGSYNEQFF
- | TRBD1 | TRBJ1-2 | TRBV7-2 | TGTGCCAGCAGCGTTGACAGGGCGAACTATGGCTACACCTTC | CASSVDRANYGYTF
- | - | TRBJ1-2 | TRBV27 | TGTGCCAGCAGTCGCTATTCAGGGTCTGGCTACACCTTC | CASSRYSGSGYTF
- | - | TRBJ2-1 | TRBV6-1 | TGTGCCAGCAGTGAACAGGGCGGCTACAATGAGCAGTTCTTC | CASSEQGGYNEQFF
- | - | TRBJ1-5 | TRBV23-1 | TGCGCCAGCAGTCACTTGGGAGTTCTAAGGCAGCCCCAGCATTTT | CASSHLGVLRQPQHF
- | TRBD1 | TRBJ1-2 | TRBV29-1 | TGCAGCGTCCGAACAGGGGCCCTCTATGGCTACACCTTC | CSVRTGALYGYTF
- | TRBD2 | TRBJ2-5 | TRBV2 | TGTGCCAGCAGTCCACTACTAGCGGGAGGCTTCCAAGAGACCCAGTACTTC | CASSPLLAGGFQETQYF
- | TRBD1 | TRBJ2-1 | TRBV11-3 | TGTGCCAGCAGCTTAGAACTCGACAGGGATGAGCAGTTCTTC | CASSLELDRDEQFF
once | - | TRBJ2-5 | TRBV29-1 | TGCAGCGTTGCGGGGAAGGTGGAGACCCAGTACTTC | CSVAGKVETQYF
- | TRBD2 | TRBJ2-5 | TRBV13 | TGTGCCAGCAGCCTCGGGACTAGCGGGAGGAAAGAGACCCAGTACTTC | CASSLGTSGRKETQYF
once | TRBD1 | TRBJ2-1 | TRBV7-8 | TGTGCCAGCAGCCTCCCAAAATACGACCGGGACAGGGGATTTAATAATGAGCAGTTCTTC | CASSLPKYDRDRGFNNEQFF
- | - | TRBJ2-5 | TRBV25-1 | TGTGCCAGCACCGGTGGGGGGGAAGGGGGAGAGACCCAGTACTTC | CASTGGGEGGETQYF
once | TRBD2 | TRBJ2-1 | TRBV7-3 | TGTGCCAGCAGCTCCCTAGCGGGGGAAGAGCAGTTCTTC | CASSSLAGEEQFF
few | - | TRBJ1-2 | TRBV7-9 | TGTGCCAGCAGCGAAGACAGTACCTATGGCTACACCTTC | CASSEDSTYGYTF
- | TRBD1 | TRBJ2-7 | TRBV6-5 | TGTGCCAGCGGGACAGGGGGGTACGAGCAGTACTTC | CASGTGGYEQYF
- | - | TRBJ2-1 | TRBV11-2 | TGTGCCAGCAGCATCAACGGGGGTTCCTACAATGAGCAGTTCTTC | CASSINGGSYNEQFF
- | - | TRBJ2-7 | TRBV5-6 | TGTGCCAGCAGCTCCTTCGCGCCTCCCTACGAGCAGTACTTC | CASSSFAPPYEQYF
- | - | TRBJ2-2 | TRBV6-1 | TGTGCCAGCAGGGCCTTATTCGGGACCGGGGAGCTGTTTTTT | CASRALFGTGELFF
- | - | TRBJ2-2 | TRBV27 | TGTGCCAGCAGTTTAACGCGGGTGAACACCGGGGAGCTGTTTTTT | CASSLTRVNTGELFF
- | TRBD2 | TRBJ2-1 | TRBV7-3 | TGTGCCAGCAGCAAAACTAGCGGGGGGCACAATGAGCAGTTCTTC | CASSKTSGGHNEQFF
- | TRBD2 | TRBJ2-3 | TRBV5-1 | TGCGCCAGCAGCTTTGAGCGGGACTCCGCGCAGTATTTT | CASSFERDSAQYF
- | - | TRBJ1-1 | TRBV11-3 | TGTGCCAGCACCCCGTTAGCGGGGAGCACTGAAGCTTTCTTT | CASTPLAGSTEAFF
- | TRBD1 | TRBJ1-2 | TRBV19 | TGTGCCAGTACCATAGGACAGGGGGCAAGTGGCTACACCTTC | CASTIGQGASGYTF
- | - | TRBJ1-3 | TRBV2 | TGTGCCCCTAGGACTGGAAACACCATATATTTT | CAPRTGNTIYF
- | TRBD2 | TRBJ2-3 | TRBV27 | TGTGCCAGCAGTTTCCTAGGACTAGCGGGGGGCGCAGGTGTAGATACGCAGTATTTT | CASSFLGLAGGAGVDTQYF
- | TRBD1 | TRBJ2-7 | TRBV6-1 | TGTGCCAGCAGGATGGGACAGGGGGAAATGGGGGAGCAGTACTTC | CASRMGQGEMGEQYF
once | - | TRBJ1-2 | TRBV5-1 | TGCGCCAGCAGCCCACAACCAGGGGCTAGCTATGGCTACACCTTC | CASSPQPGASYGYTF
few | TRBD2 | TRBJ2-2 | TRBV27 | TGTGCCAGCAGTCTAAATAGCGGGGGGGCCGGGGAGCTGTTTTTT | CASSLNSGGAGELFF
- | TRBD1 | TRBJ2-6 | TRBV27 | TGTGCCAGCAGTCGCAATCCCGGACAGGTTATCTCTGGGGCCAACGTCCTGACTTTC | CASSRNPGQVISGANVLTF
once | TRBD2 | TRBJ2-5 | TRBV6-1 | TGTGCCAGCAGTGAATTGACTAGCGGGGGGCAAGAGACCCAGTACTTC | CASSELTSGGQETQYF
- | - | TRBJ2-5 | TRBV7-7 | TGTGCTAGCAGCTTAGGGGCCTTAGCGGAAGGGACCCAGTACTTC | CASSLGALAEGTQYF
- | TRBD2 | TRBJ2-5 | TRBV5-1 | TGCGCCAGCAGCTTCCGGGAGGGGGACCAAGAGACCCAGTACTTC | CASSFREGDQETQYF
- | - | TRBJ2-5 | TRBV2 | TGTGCCAGCAGTAACTCGGGACACCGGACGGGTACCCAGTACTTC | CASSNSGHRTGTQYF
- | - | TRBJ1-1 | TRBV10-3 | TGTGCCATCAGTCAAACAGGGAACACTGAAGCTTTCTTT | CAISQTGNTEAFF
- | TRBD2 | TRBJ2-3 | TRBV7-8 | TGTGCCAGCAGCCCACGACTAGCGGGGGGAAGTGATACGCAGTATTTT | CASSPRLAGGSDTQYF
- | TRBD1 | TRBJ1-1 | TRBV19 | TGTGCCAGTAGTTTACAGGGGGGCACTGAAGCTTTCTTT | CASSLQGGTEAFF
- | TRBD2 | TRBJ2-3 | TRBV15 | TGTGCCACCAGCAGCATAGGGCCGGGAGGGCTCCATACGCAGTATTTT | CATSSIGPGGLHTQYF